The T cell receptor beta chain under discussion was sequenced for a study of human T cells and chemical hapten exposure. Whole-study context: In the sensitization step, 2% DPC was placed on roughly 2 cm by roughly 2 cm of upper inner arm skin. Predominantly women, the patients had alopecia areata, totalis or universalis. Small pooled library volume differences chiefly drove per-sample TCR yield variation.

TCRdb processed the RACE reads anew with MiXCR; each CDR3 protein has one entry. The repertoire holds a few hundred thousand distinct CDR3 sequences, with more than 5% as singletons. Indicated time point: patch test 2, 6 weeks after DPC sensitization. Noted treatment: therapeutic diphenylcyclopropenone sensitization with weekly scalp DPC. The trim removed 0 bases at V and 9 bases at J, leaving 8 bases unmatched. CDR3 length: 15 residues. Germline assignment: CDR1 MNHEY and CDR2 SVGAGI. The V call is TRBV6-5, the J call TRBJ1-2; 9 bases map to TRBD1. The receptor was isolated from a woman younger than 35 with alopecia areata. Some clones in this sample may be carry-over from other donors' samples. The sequenced sample was whole blood, obtained in connection with sensitization to the hapten diphenylcyclopropenone (DPC). The CDR3 sequence: CASSYSRDRVPRYTF. The DNA for the CDR3 is TGTGCCAGCAGTTACTCCCGGGACAGGGTTCCTCGCTACACCTTC.